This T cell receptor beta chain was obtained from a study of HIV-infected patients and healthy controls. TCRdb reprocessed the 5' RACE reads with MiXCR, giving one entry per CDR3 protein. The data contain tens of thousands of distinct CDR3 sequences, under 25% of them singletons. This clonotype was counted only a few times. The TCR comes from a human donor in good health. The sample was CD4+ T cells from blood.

The CDR3 is CASSPLSGTGGQDYTF. DNA for the CDR3: TGTGCCAGCTCACCGCTTTCCGGGACAGGGGGCCAGGACTACACCTTC. The gene calls are TRBV18 and TRBJ1-2, with TRBD1 matching over 12 bases. Germline assignment: CDR1 KGHSH and CDR2 LQKENI. V dropped 3 bases and J dropped 10; count of bases not matched to a gene: 12. The CDR3 extends over 16 amino acids.